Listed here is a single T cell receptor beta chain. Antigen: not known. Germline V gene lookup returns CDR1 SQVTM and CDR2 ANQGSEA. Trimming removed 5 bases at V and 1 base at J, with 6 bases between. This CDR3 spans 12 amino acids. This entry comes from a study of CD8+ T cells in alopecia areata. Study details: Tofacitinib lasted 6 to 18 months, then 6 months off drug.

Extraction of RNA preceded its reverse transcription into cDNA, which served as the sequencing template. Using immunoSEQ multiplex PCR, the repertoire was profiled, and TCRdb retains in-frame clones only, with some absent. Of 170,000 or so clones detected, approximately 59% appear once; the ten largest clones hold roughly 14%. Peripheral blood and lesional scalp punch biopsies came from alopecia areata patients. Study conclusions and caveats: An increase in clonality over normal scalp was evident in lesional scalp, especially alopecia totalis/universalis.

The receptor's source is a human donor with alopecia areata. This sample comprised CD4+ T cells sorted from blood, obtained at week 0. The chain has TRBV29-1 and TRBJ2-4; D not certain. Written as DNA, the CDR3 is TGCAGCGTTTCTTTGGCCAAAAACATTCAGTACTTC. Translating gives CSVSLAKNIQYF.